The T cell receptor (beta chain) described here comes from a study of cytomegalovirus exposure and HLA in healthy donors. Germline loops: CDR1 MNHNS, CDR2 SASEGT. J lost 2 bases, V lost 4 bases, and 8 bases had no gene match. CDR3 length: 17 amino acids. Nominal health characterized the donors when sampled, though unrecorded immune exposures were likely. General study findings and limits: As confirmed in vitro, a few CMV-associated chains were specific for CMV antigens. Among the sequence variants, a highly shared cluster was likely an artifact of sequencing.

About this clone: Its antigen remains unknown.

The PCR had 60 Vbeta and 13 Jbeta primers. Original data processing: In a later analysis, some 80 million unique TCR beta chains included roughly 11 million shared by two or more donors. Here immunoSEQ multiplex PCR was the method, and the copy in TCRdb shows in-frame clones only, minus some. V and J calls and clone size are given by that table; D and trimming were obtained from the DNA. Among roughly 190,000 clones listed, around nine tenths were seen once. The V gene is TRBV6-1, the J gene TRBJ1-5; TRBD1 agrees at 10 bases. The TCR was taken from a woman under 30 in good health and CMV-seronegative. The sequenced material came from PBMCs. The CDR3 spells CASSGPTGGDGNQPQHF. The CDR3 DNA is TGTGCCAGCAGTGGGCCGACAGGGGGCGATGGCAATCAGCCCCAGCATTTT.